The clone carrying this T cell receptor beta chain has at least ten counts. The antigen is not known. This entry belongs to a study of post-analysis software for immune sequencing data. After removal of 6 bases from V and 5 bases from J, the junction contained 11 bases not matched to a gene. The germline V gene has CDR1 DFQATT and CDR2 SNEGSKA (reference sequence). This CDR3 is built from 14 residues. cDNA libraries for TCR beta contained unique molecular identifiers. A single record per CDR3 protein comes from TCRdb applying MiXCR to the PCR reads. Among 170,000 or so distinct CDR3 sequences listed, 30% were seen once. Study results and limitations: Higher frequency in patients than in controls was seen for about five TRBV segments, with TRBV5-6, TRBV5-1 and TRBV20-1 among them.

Sequences were obtained from blood. The chain combines TRBV20-1 with TRBJ2-7, with 9 nucleotides matching TRBD2. This clonotype originated in a girl aged 5 to 17 with multiple sclerosis. CDR3 protein: CSACAGTSLDEQYF. In DNA form, the CDR3 reads TGCAGTGCGTGTGCCGGGACTAGCCTTGACGAGCAGTACTTC.